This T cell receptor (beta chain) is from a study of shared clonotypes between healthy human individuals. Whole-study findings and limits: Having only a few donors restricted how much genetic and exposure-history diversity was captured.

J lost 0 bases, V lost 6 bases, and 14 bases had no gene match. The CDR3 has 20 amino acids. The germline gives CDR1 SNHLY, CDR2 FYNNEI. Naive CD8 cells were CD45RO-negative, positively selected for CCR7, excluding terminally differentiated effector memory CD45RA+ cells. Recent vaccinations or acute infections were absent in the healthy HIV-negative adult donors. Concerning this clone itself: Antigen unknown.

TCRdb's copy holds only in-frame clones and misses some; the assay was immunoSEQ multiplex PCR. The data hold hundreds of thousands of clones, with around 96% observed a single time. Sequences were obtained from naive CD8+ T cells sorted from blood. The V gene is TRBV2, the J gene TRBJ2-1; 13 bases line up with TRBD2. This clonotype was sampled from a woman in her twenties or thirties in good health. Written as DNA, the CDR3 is TGTGCCAGCAGGGAGCGACTAGCGGGAGGACCGAGGAGCTCCTACAATGAGCAGTTCTTC. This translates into CASRERLAGGPRSSYNEQFF.